Listed below are T cell receptor beta chains from one sample, sequenced in a study of blood T cell repertoires in COVID-19. Measured with immunoSEQ multiplex PCR; TCRdb has only the in-frame clones, and not every one. Here the sample spans 95,000 to 150,000 clones, roughly 78% being singletons. Sequencing used peripheral blood. Every receptor here comes from a man aged 55-75 years with active or convalescent COVID-19. CDR3s include the opening cysteine and the closing phenylalanine or tryptophan. A D gene is named only where the DNA matches it firmly.

d_call j_call v_call cdr3_aa
NA TRBJ1-3 TRBV11-2 CASSFESSGNTIYF
TRBD1 TRBJ2-1 TRBV11-1 CASSKLLGQGGNEQFF
NA TRBJ2-2 TRBV5-1 CASSLGLNTGELFF
TRBD2 TRBJ2-2 TRBV14 CASRPSGSVAGELFF
TRBD2 TRBJ2-1 TRBV4-3 CASASSGNEQFF
TRBD2 TRBJ2-1 TRBV5-1 CASSLDYSGSEQFF
TRBD1 TRBJ2-5 TRBV5-4 CASSPRTGSVETQYF
NA TRBJ1-3 TRBV24-1 CATADGSGNTIYF
TRBD2 TRBJ2-3 TRBV7-3 CASSPQGLAGGGDTQYF
TRBD2 TRBJ2-7 TRBV6-1 CASSEEGAGSSYEQYF
NA TRBJ2-3 TRBV30 CAWRAMSSSTDTQYF
TRBD1 TRBJ2-2 TRBV19 CASSTRTGPTGELFF
NA TRBJ1-5 TRBV19 CASSIEFMGGTSNQPQHF
NA TRBJ1-5 TRBV6-2/TRBV6-3 CASSLVGGANQPQHF
TRBD1 TRBJ1-1 TRBV7-9 CASSSRTGGSGTEAFF
TRBD1 TRBJ2-7 TRBV9 CASSPGQGAAALYEQYF
TRBD2 TRBJ2-5 TRBV6-2/TRBV6-3 CASSYYGGGETQYF
NA TRBJ1-2 TRBV6-5 CASMRGGYTF
NA TRBJ2-5 TRBV19 CASSMTSRETQYF
TRBD1 TRBJ2-7 TRBV27 CASRGSGTGSYEQYF